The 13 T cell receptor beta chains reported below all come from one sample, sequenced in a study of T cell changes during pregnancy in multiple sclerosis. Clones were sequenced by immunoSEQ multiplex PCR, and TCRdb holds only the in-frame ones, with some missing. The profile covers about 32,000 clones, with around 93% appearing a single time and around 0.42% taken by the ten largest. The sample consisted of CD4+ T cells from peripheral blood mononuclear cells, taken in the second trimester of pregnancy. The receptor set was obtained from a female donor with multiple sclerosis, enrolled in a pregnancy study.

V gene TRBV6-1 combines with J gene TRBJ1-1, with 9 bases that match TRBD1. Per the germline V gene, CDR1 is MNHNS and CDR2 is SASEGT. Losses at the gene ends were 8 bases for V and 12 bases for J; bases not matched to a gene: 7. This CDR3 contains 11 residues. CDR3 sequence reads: CASGDRAASFF. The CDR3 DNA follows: TGTGCCAGCGGGGACAGGGCGGCATCTTTCTTT.

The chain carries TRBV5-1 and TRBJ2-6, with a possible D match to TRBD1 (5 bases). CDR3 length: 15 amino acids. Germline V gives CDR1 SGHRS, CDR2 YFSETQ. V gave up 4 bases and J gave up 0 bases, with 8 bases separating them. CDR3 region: CASSLTGSGANVLTF. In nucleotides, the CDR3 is TGCGCCAGCAGCCTAACAGGCTCTGGGGCCAACGTCCTGACTTTC.

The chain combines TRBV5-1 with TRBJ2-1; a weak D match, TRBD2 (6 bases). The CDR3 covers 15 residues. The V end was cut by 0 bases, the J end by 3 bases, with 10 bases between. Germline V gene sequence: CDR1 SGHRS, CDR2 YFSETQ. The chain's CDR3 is CASSLGGTLYNEQFF. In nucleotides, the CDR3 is TGCGCCAGCAGCTTGGGCGGGACTCTCTACAATGAGCAGTTCTTC.

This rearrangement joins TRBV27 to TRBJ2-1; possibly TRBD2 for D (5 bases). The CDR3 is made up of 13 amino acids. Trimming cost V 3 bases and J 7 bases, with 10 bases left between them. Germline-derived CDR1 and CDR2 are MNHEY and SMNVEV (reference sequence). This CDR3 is CASSFEGRNEQFF. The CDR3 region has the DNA TGTGCCAGCAGTTTCGAGGGCCGGAATGAGCAGTTCTTC.

The CDR3 sequence: CASSKSGNEQFF. CDR3 in DNA: TGTGCCAGCAGCAAAAGCGGGAATGAGCAGTTCTTC. The rearrangement uses TRBV7-7 and TRBJ2-1; tentative D call: TRBD2 (6 bases). The CDR3 covers 12 residues. V was cut by 5 bases and J by 7 bases, with 9 bases left in between. Germline V gene data show CDR1 as SSHAT and CDR2 as FNYEAQ (reference sequence).

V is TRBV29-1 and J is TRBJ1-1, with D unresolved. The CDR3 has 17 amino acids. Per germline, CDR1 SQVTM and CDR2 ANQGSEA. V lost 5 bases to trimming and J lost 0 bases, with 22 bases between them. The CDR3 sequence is CSVRFVVSLSMNTEAFF. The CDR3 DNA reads TGCAGCGTTCGTTTCGTTGTAAGTCTTTCTATGAACACTGAAGCTTTCTTT.

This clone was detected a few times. The CDR3 is CAIREYLGNQPQHF. The DNA for the CDR3 is TGTGCCATCCGAGAGTATTTGGGCAATCAGCCCCAGCATTTT. This sequence joins TRBV6-1 and TRBJ1-5; D call uncertain. This CDR3 has 14 residues. Trimming left V 10 bases short and J 2 bases short, with 15 bases between. Germline CDR1 reads MNHNS; CDR2 reads SASEGT.

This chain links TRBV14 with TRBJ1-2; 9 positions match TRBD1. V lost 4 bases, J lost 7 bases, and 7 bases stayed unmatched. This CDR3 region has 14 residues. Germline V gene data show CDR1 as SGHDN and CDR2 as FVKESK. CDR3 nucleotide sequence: TGTGCCAGCAGCCGGGCGGGGACAGGGTCTGGCTACACCTTC. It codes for CASSRAGTGSGYTF.

The CDR3 here is CASRDRGFEKLFF. Written as DNA, the CDR3 is TGTGCCAGCAGGGACAGGGGGTTCGAAAAACTGTTTTTT. The V gene is TRBV6-5, the J gene TRBJ1-4; 10 bases agree with TRBD1. This CDR3 has 13 amino acids. After removal of 6 bases from V and 8 bases from J, the junction contained 3 bases not matched to a gene. Germline loops: CDR1 MNHEY, CDR2 SVGAGI.

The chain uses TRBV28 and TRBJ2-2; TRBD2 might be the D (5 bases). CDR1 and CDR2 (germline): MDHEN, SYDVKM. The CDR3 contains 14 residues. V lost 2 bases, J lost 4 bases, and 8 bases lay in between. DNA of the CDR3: TGTGCCAGCAGTTTAGAGGGCCTCACCGGGGAGCTGTTTTTT. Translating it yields CASSLEGLTGELFF.

CDR3 region: CASSPWTSGRLETQYF. The DNA of the CDR3 is TGTGCCAGCAGTCCCTGGACTAGCGGGAGGCTAGAGACCCAGTACTTC. The chain employs TRBV28 and TRBJ2-5, with 14 bases lining up with TRBD2. The CDR3 covers 16 residues. Germline V lookup: CDR1 MDHEN, CDR2 SYDVKM. J was trimmed by 4 bases and V by 5 bases; bases with no gene match: 6.

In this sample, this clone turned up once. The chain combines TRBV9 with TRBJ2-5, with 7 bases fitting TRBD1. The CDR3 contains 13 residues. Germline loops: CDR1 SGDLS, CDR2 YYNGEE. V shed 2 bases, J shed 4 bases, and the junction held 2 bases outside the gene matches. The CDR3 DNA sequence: TGTGCCAGCAGCGTCTCAGGGGGAGAGACCCAGTACTTC. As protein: CASSVSGGETQYF.

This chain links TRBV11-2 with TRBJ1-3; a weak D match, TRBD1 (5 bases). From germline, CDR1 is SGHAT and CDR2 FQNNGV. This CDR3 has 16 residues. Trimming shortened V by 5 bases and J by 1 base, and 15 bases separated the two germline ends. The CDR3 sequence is CASSTGGVGSGNTIYF. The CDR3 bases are TGTGCCAGCAGCACCGGAGGGGTCGGATCTGGAAACACCATATATTTT.